This T cell receptor (beta chain) was sequenced during a study of T cell responses to AZD1222 COVID-19 vaccine. Study observations and caveats: The repertoires were collected only after the peak T cell response. Baseline serology detected seropositivity in only 6 or 7 AZD1222 recipients. Donors skewed white British and female; clonal diversity was possibly underestimated.

Notes on this clone: The antigen is undetermined.

The germline V gene encodes CDR1 MNHEY and CDR2 SVGEGT. Trimming at V came to 2 bases and at J to 2 bases, leaving 7 bases not matched to a gene. CDR3 length equals 17 residues. Recipients boosted at about 4 weeks or about 12 weeks are pooled. Here immunoSEQ multiplex PCR was the method, and the copy in TCRdb shows in-frame clones only, minus some. This repertoire shows about 170,000 clones, roughly 89% found once; its top ten account for 0.85% to 1.2%. The source is an adult who received the AZD1222 COVID-19 vaccine. The source was peripheral blood, collected 28 days after the second AZD1222 dose. This chain links TRBV6-2 or TRBV6-3 with TRBJ2-3, with 10 bases identical to TRBD1. The chain's CDR3 is CASSYPDRGRHTDTQYF. CDR3 DNA sequence: TGTGCCAGCAGTTACCCTGACAGGGGGCGACACACAGATACGCAGTATTTT.